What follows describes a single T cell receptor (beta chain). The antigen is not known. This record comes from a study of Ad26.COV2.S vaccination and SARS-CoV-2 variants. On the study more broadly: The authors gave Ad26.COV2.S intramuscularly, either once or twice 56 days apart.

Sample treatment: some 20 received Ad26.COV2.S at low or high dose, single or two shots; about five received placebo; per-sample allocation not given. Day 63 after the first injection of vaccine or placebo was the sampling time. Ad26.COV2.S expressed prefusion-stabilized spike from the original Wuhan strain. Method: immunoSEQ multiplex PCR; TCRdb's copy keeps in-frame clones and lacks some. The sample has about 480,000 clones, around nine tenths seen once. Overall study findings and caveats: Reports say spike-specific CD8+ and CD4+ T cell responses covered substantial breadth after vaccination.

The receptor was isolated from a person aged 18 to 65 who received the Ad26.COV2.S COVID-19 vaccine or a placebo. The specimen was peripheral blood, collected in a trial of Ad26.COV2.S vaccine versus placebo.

DNA of the CDR3: TGTGCCAGCAGCTTCAGGGGGATAGGGCTCGACGAGCAGTACTTC. Residues: CASSFRGIGLDEQYF. The chain employs TRBV9 and TRBJ2-7, with TRBD1 identical over 7 bases. This CDR3 spans 15 amino acids. The ends lost 4 bases at V and 5 bases at J; junction bases unmatched: 12. Germline CDR1 and CDR2: SGDLS and YYNGEE.